This passage covers 16 T cell receptor beta chains from one sample sequenced in a study of blood T cells in healthy people across ages. With a J-beta primer mix and a sample-barcoded 5' primer, a second PCR ran about 6 to 11 cycles. TCRdb re-derived calls from the 5' RACE reads in MiXCR, one entry per CDR3 protein. The data hold over a million distinct CDR3 sequences, with almost 60% observed a single time. Material for sequencing was blood. These receptors were taken from a young man in good health.

The count of this clonotype is one. J is TRBJ2-3 and V is TRBV3-1; 7 bases are a match to TRBD2. CDR3 length: 16 residues. Germline CDR1 is LGHDT and CDR2 is YNNKEL (reference sequence). J lost 3 bases, V lost 3 bases, and 9 bases had no gene match. The CDR3 nucleotides are TGTGCCAGCAGCCAGCCTACTAGCGTTAGTACAGATACGCAGTATTTT. Protein: CASSQPTSVSTDTQYF.

V is TRBV10-3 and J is TRBJ2-7; the match to TRBD2 covers 13 bases. The V and J ends lost 4 bases and 3 bases, in that order; junction bases with no gene match: 6. The CDR3 length is 16 residues. The germline V gene encodes CDR1 ENHRY and CDR2 SYGVKD. The CDR3 DNA sequence: TGTGCCATCAGTGGGGGGACTAGCGGGATCCTCTACGAGCAGTACTTC. It encodes CAISGGTSGILYEQYF.

The rearrangement links TRBV9 to TRBJ2-3, with a weak D call TRBD2 (6 bases). This CDR3 region has 13 residues. Looked up from germline, CDR1 is SGDLS and CDR2 is YYNGEE. The ends were cut back, 7 bases at V and 8 bases at J, with 17 bases in the middle. CDR3 sequence: CASCPGGRVTQYF. In nucleotides, the CDR3 is TGTGCCAGCTGCCCCGGGGGTCGCGTTACGCAGTATTTT. The variable domain in full, completed from reference TRBV9 and TRBJ2-3, reads DSGVTQTPKHLITATGQRVTLRCSPRSGDLSVYWYQQSLDQGLQFLIQYYNGEERAKGNILERFSAQQFPDLHSELNLSSLELGDSALYFCASCPGGRVTQYFGPGTRLTVL.

As DNA, the CDR3 is TGTGCCAGCAGCTTGGGTGCGGGGGGCCTCGATACGCAGTATTTT. Amino acid sequence: CASSLGAGGLDTQYF. The chain carries TRBV7-2 and TRBJ2-3; 8 bases line up with TRBD2. Germline V gene sequence: CDR1 SGHTA, CDR2 FQGNSA. The V and J ends lost 3 bases and 6 bases, in that order; junction bases with no gene match: 8. This CDR3 spans 15 amino acids. The full variable domain, in which reference TRBV7-2 and TRBJ2-3 provide the parts outside the CDR3, is GAGVSQSPSNKVTEKGKDVELRCDPISGHTALYWYRQSLGQGLEFLIYFQGNSAPDKSGLPSDRFSAERTGGSVSTLTIQRTQQEDSAVYLCASSLGAGGLDTQYFGPGTRLTVL.

CDR3: CSTWGNLYNEQFF. The CDR3 DNA follows: TGCAGTACCTGGGGGAATCTTTACAATGAGCAGTTCTTC. This rearrangement joins TRBV20-1 to TRBJ2-1; D tentatively reads TRBD1 or TRBD2 (5 bases each). Germline V lookup: CDR1 DFQATT, CDR2 SNEGSKA (reference sequence). Between the trimmed V and J ends, which lost 8 bases and 4 bases, there was a span of 15 bases. This CDR3 is 13 amino acids long.

The DNA of the CDR3 is TGTGCCAGCAGCCCCCCCGGGCCCGTCTACGAGCAGTACTTC. It is translated as CASSPPGPVYEQYF. The chain has TRBV11-2 and TRBJ2-7; D is unresolved. Trimming took 5 bases from V and 3 from J, leaving 14 bases between them. This CDR3 has 14 amino acids. Germline V gene data show CDR1 as SGHAT and CDR2 as FQNNGV.

The chain carries TRBV7-2 and TRBJ2-5, with D perhaps matching TRBD1 or TRBD2 (5 bases each). The ends were cut back, 5 bases at V and 11 bases at J, with 12 bases in the middle. There are 11 residues in the CDR3. Looked up from germline, CDR1 is SGHTA and CDR2 is FQGNSA. CDR3 coding DNA: TGTGCCAGCAGCCTCAGATGGGGGCAGTACTTC. This sequence encodes CASSLRWGQYF.

The rearrangement links TRBV6-6 to TRBJ2-7, with D uncertain. Germline CDR1 and CDR2: MNHNY and SVGAGI (reference sequence). This CDR3 has 16 residues. Trimming removed 1 base at V and 1 base at J, with 14 bases between. The CDR3 DNA reads as TGTGCCAGCAGTTACTTGCCGCCGAGGAGTTCCTACGAGCAGTACTTC. The encoded protein is CASSYLPPRSSYEQYF.

This clonotype occurred a few times. V is TRBV4-2 and J is TRBJ2-7; D may be TRBD2 (6 bases). The CDR3 runs to 14 residues. V shed 4 bases and J shed 0 bases, with 10 bases lying between them. CDR1 and CDR2 (germline): LGHNA, YNFKEQ. This CDR3 reads CASSPGEPSYEQYF. The CDR3 DNA follows: TGTGCCAGCAGCCCGGGGGAACCCTCCTACGAGCAGTACTTC.

The chain employs TRBV12-3 or TRBV12-4 and TRBJ2-1; TRBD2 agrees at 7 bases. This CDR3 spans 15 amino acids. The ends lost 3 bases at V and 8 bases at J; junction bases unmatched: 10. CDR3 protein: CASSFGAGLADEQFF. Here the CDR3 DNA reads TGTGCCAGCAGTTTTGGGGCGGGGCTAGCGGATGAGCAGTTCTTC.

This clonotype has just a few counts. The genes are TRBV7-2 and TRBJ2-1, with 7 bases identical to TRBD2. The ends lost 6 bases at V and 1 base at J; junction bases unmatched: 9. CDR3 length: 16 residues. Germline V gives CDR1 SGHTA, CDR2 FQGNSA. The CDR3 nucleotides read TGTGCCAGCAGTTCAATGGGGGGGGAATCCTACAATGAGCAGTTCTTC. Translated, it gives CASSSMGGESYNEQFF.

The gene calls are TRBV5-6 and TRBJ2-5; D tentatively reads TRBD1 or TRBD2 (5 bases each). The last part of the DNA fits TRBJ2-7 better; the J call may be wrong. Germline V gene lookup returns CDR1 SGHDT and CDR2 YYEEEE. The CDR3 runs to 15 residues. This chain's CDR3 is CASRFPGPILIEQYF. CDR3 sequence (DNA): TGTGCCAGCAGGTTCCCGGGACCGATCTTAATCGAGCAGTACTTC.

This rearrangement joins TRBV11-2 to TRBJ2-1; D call uncertain. The CDR3 runs 11 residues. Looked up from germline, CDR1 is SGHAT and CDR2 is FQNNGV. Trimming shortened V by 5 bases and J by 10 bases, and 9 bases separated the two germline ends. CDR3 DNA: TGTGCCAGCAGCCCTAATAAGGAGCAGTTCTTC. As protein: CASSPNKEQFF.

The genes are TRBV27 and TRBJ1-5; no reliable D call. The V and J ends lost 8 bases and 0 bases respectively, with 11 bases between them. This CDR3 is built from 14 residues. In germline, CDR1 is MNHEY, CDR2 SMNVEV (reference sequence). The CDR3: CASQQLNSNQPQHF. The CDR3 DNA follows: TGTGCCAGCCAACAGTTGAATAGCAATCAGCCCCAGCATTTT.

Only a few counts were recorded for this clonotype. The J gene is TRBJ2-2, the V gene TRBV4-2; weak D call: TRBD2 (6 bases). Trimming removed 3 bases at V and 1 base at J, with 9 bases between. Germline V lookup: CDR1 LGHNA, CDR2 YNFKEQ. The CDR3 is 15 residues long. In DNA, the CDR3 is TGTGCCAGCAGCCACGGGGGATTGAACACCGGGGAGCTGTTTTTT. This codes for CASSHGGLNTGELFF.

This clonotype was detected only a few times. The chain couples TRBV20-1 to TRBJ2-3; possible D gene TRBD1, 5 bases. The CDR3 totals 15 residues. Deletions cut 0 bases from V and 5 bases from J, with 15 bases between. CDR1 is DFQATT, CDR2 SNEGSKA, per germline (reference sequence). DNA of the CDR3: TGCAGTGCTAGAGATTTGAGTTGGACAAGAGATACGCAGTATTTT. Amino acid sequence: CSARDLSWTRDTQYF.